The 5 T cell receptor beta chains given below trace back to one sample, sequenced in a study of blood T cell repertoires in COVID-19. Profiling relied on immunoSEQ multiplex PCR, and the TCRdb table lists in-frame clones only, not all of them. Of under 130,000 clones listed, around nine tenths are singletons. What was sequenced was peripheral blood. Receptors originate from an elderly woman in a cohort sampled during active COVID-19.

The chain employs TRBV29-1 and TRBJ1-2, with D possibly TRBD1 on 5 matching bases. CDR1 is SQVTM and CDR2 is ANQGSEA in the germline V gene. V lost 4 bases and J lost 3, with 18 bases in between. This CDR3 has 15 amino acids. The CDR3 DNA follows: TGCAGCGTTGTCGGGGGGTTAAGCTTGGACTATGGCTACACCTTC. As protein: CSVVGGLSLDYGYTF.

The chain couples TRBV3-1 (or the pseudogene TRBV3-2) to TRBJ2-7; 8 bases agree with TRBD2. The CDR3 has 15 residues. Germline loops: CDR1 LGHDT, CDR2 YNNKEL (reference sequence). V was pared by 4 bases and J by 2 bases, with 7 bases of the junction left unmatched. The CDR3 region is CASSPAAGGPYEQYF. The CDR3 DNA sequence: TGTGCCAGCAGCCCCGCCGCGGGAGGCCCCTACGAGCAGTACTTC.

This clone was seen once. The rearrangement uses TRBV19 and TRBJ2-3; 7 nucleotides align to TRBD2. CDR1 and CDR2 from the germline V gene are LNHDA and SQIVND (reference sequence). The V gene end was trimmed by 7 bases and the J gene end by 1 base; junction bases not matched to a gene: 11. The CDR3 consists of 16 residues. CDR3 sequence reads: CASIWQAGRGTDTQYF. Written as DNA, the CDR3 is TGTGCCAGTATCTGGCAAGCGGGAAGGGGCACAGATACGCAGTATTTT.

CDR3: CAIEAGISGNTIYF. As DNA, the CDR3 is TGTGCCATTGAGGCAGGGATCTCTGGAAACACCATATATTTT. The chain joins TRBV28 to TRBJ1-3; TRBD1 might be the D (5 bases). The CDR3 loop spans 14 amino acids. Germline V CDR1 and CDR2: MDHEN, SYDVKM. Trimming pared 10 bases from V and 0 bases from J, leaving 13 bases between. The entire variable domain, with the rest obtained from reference TRBV28 and TRBJ1-3, is as follows: DVKVTQSSRYLVKRTGEKVFLECVQDMDHENMFWYRQDPGLGLRLIYFSYDVKMKEKGDIPEGYSVSREKKERFSLILESASTNQTSMYLCAIEAGISGNTIYFGEGSWLTVV.

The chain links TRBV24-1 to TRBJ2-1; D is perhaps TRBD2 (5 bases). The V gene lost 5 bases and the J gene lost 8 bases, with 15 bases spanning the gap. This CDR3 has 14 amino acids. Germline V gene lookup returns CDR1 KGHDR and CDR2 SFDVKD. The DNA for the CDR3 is TGTGCCACCAGTGCCACTATGGGGAGTGATGAGCAGTTCTTC. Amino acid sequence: CATSATMGSDEQFF.